This T cell receptor (beta chain) comes out of a study of shared clonotypes between healthy human individuals. Deletions cut 7 bases from V and 5 bases from J, with 14 bases between. This CDR3 is built from 13 residues. From germline, CDR1 is MDHEN and CDR2 SYDVKM. Produced via immunoSEQ multiplex PCR; TCRdb's table is partial and in-frame only. The repertoire has over a million clones, approximately 78% of them found once; the top ten carry 0.55% to 0.7%. Sequences were obtained from memory CD4+ T cells from PBMCs. As to subset: CD45RA-negative fraction. J is TRBJ1-1 and V is TRBV28, with D perhaps TRBD1 (5 bases). This sequence was found in a man in his late teens or twenties in good health. Some clones in this sample may be carry-over from other donors' samples. In DNA, the CDR3 is TGTGCCAGCACCGCAACGCGGGGGACTGAAGCTTTCTTT. It is translated as CASTATRGTEAFF.